Each of the 4 T cell receptor beta chains below was sequenced from the same sample in a study of OX40 agonist ivuxolimab in advanced cancers. Measured with immunoSEQ multiplex PCR; TCRdb has only the in-frame clones, and not every one. The sample holds 45,000 to 65,000 clones, less than 85% seen once. Sample: CD4+ or CD8+ T cells sorted from blood, taken in a trial of the OX40 agonist ivuxolimab. The receptors were gathered from an adult with an advanced solid tumor such as melanoma, head and neck, liver or kidney cancer.

This chain uses TRBV19 with TRBJ1-2; TRBD1 aligns across 8 bases. J lost 2 bases, V lost 3 bases, and 2 bases had no gene match. Germline-derived CDR1 and CDR2 are LNHDA and SQIVND (reference sequence). The CDR3 runs 14 residues. This CDR3 is CASSMGQVNYGYTF. CDR3 nucleotide sequence: TGTGCCAGTAGTATGGGACAGGTGAACTATGGCTACACCTTC.

The chain links TRBV29-1 to TRBJ1-5, with D possibly matching TRBD1 (5 bases). Germline loops: CDR1 SQVTM, CDR2 ANQGSEA. V lost 6 bases and J lost 6, with 15 bases in between. The CDR3 has 13 amino acids. CDR3 in amino acids: CSVGPGDGQPQHF. CDR3 in DNA: TGCAGCGTGGGGCCCGGGGACGGTCAGCCCCAGCATTTT.

This clone was seen at least ten times. This chain joins TRBV6-6 and TRBJ1-2; D gene ambiguous. This CDR3 has 13 amino acids. CDR1 MNHNY and CDR2 SVGAGI come from the germline V gene (reference sequence). Trimming shortened V by 0 bases and J by 3 bases, and 5 bases separated the two germline ends. The CDR3 DNA is TGTGCCAGCAGTTACTCGAGGGACTATGGCTACACCTTC. Translation gives CASSYSRDYGYTF.

CDR3 DNA sequence: TGTGCCAGCAGCTTAAACAGACGAAGTGCAACTAATGAAAAACTGTTTTTT. This encodes CASSLNRRSATNEKLFF. The chain couples TRBV7-2 to TRBJ1-4; D call uncertain. Germline V gene sequence: CDR1 SGHTA, CDR2 FQGNSA. V was cut by 2 bases and J by 0 bases, with 13 bases left in between. This CDR3 is 17 amino acids long.